Listed here are 25 T cell receptor beta chains from one sample, sequenced in a study of OX40 agonist ivuxolimab in advanced cancers. The data were produced by immunoSEQ multiplex PCR, yet TCRdb's version contains in-frame clones alone and is incomplete. This repertoire shows around 56,000 clones, about 80% found once; its top ten account for about 3.5%. The source was CD4+ or CD8+ T cells sorted from blood, collected in a trial of the OX40 agonist ivuxolimab. The receptors derive from an adult with an advanced solid tumor such as melanoma, head and neck, liver or kidney cancer.

The chain employs TRBV11-2 and TRBJ2-1; TRBD1 aligns across 9 bases. The V gene's germline CDR1 is SGHAT and CDR2 FQNNGV. V dropped 5 bases and J dropped 2; count of bases not matched to a gene: 10. This CDR3 comprises 17 residues. The CDR3 coding sequence is TGTGCCAGCAGCGACCGACTCCGGGACAGGGCCTACAATGAGCAGTTCTTC. It yields the protein CASSDRLRDRAYNEQFF.

The rearrangement links TRBV11-2 to TRBJ1-1; D is ambiguous. The CDR3 length is 13 residues. Germline V lookup: CDR1 SGHAT, CDR2 FQNNGV. V dropped 5 bases and J dropped 1 base, with 8 bases sitting between them. CDR3 DNA: TGTGCCAGCAGCCGCGAGTCGAACACTGAAGCTTTCTTT. Protein sequence: CASSRESNTEAFF.

The V and J genes are TRBV9 and TRBJ2-3, with 14 bases lining up with TRBD2. With V trimmed by 7 bases and J by 1 base, 2 bases remained unmatched. Germline values: CDR1 SGDLS, CDR2 YYNGEE. This CDR3 contains 15 residues. The CDR3 DNA reads as TGTGCCAGCGGGGGACTAGCGGGAGGCACAGATACGCAGTATTTT. Translation: CASGGLAGGTDTQYF.

This chain links TRBV4-2 with TRBJ2-2; 8 positions match TRBD2. This CDR3 contains 16 residues. After removal of 6 bases from V and 1 base from J, the junction contained 7 bases not matched to a gene. Germline V CDR1 and CDR2: LGHNA, YNFKEQ. The CDR3 nucleotides are TGTGCCAGCAGTCAAACTAGCGGAAAGAACACCGGGGAGCTGTTTTTT. Translation gives CASSQTSGKNTGELFF.

The rearrangement uses TRBV9 and TRBJ2-3; 9 bases are shared with TRBD2. The CDR3 sequence is 17 residues long. From germline, CDR1 is SGDLS and CDR2 YYNGEE. With 1 base clipped from V and 0 bases from J, the junction kept 6 bases outside the gene matches. As DNA, the CDR3 is TGTGCCAGCAGCGTAAGCGCGGGGGGGACTAGCACAGATACGCAGTATTTT. Protein: CASSVSAGGTSTDTQYF.

The rearrangement joins TRBV27 to TRBJ2-1, with a tentative D call TRBD1 (6 bases). The CDR3 contains 18 residues. Trimming stripped 4 bases from V and 0 bases from J, with 19 bases between. The germline gives CDR1 MNHEY, CDR2 SMNVEV (reference sequence). The CDR3 region has the DNA TGTGCCAGCAGTTCGGGGCTAGGGGGAGTTAGCTCCTACAATGAGCAGTTCTTC. Translating gives CASSSGLGGVSSYNEQFF.

This chain joins TRBV4-3 and TRBJ2-1, with D possibly being TRBD2 (6 bases). Deletions cut 3 bases from V and 7 bases from J, with 19 bases between. Germline V gives CDR1 LGHNA, CDR2 YSLEER. The CDR3 is 16 residues long. The CDR3 bases are TGCGCCAGCAGCCAGTTGATCGGGACTCTAAAGAATGAGCAGTTCTTC. Translation: CASSQLIGTLKNEQFF.

The genes are TRBV29-1 and TRBJ2-1; 9 bases line up with TRBD2. CDR3 length equals 13 residues. Germline CDR1 is SQVTM and CDR2 is ANQGSEA. The trim removed 2 bases at V and 6 bases at J, leaving 2 bases unmatched. The CDR3 coding sequence is TGCAGCGTTGAACTAGCGGGACCCAATGAGCAGTTCTTC. Translated: CSVELAGPNEQFF.

The rearrangement joins TRBV28 to TRBJ1-1; D gene ambiguous. This CDR3 region has 14 residues. Germline lookup yields CDR1 MDHEN and CDR2 SYDVKM. With 2 bases removed from V and 3 bases from J, the gap between germline ends came to 10 bases. The CDR3 nucleotides are TGTGCCAGCAGTTTAGGGCAGAAACACACTGAAGCTTTCTTT. It translates to CASSLGQKHTEAFF.

V is TRBV4-1 and J is TRBJ2-1, with D possibly TRBD1 on 6 matching bases. CDR1 is MGHRA, CDR2 YSYEKL, per germline. There are 14 residues in the CDR3. V was cut by 3 bases and J by 3 bases, with 9 bases left in between. The CDR3 region has the DNA TGCGCCAGCAGCCATCTACAGGGCTACAATGAGCAGTTCTTC. It encodes CASSHLQGYNEQFF.

The V gene is TRBV18, the J gene TRBJ1-2; the D gene is possibly TRBD1 (6 bases). The germline CDR1 and CDR2 sequences are KGHSH and LQKENI. The CDR3 covers 13 residues. The V gene lost 6 bases and the J gene lost 4 bases, with 12 bases spanning the gap. The CDR3 loop reads CASSPTGLYGYTF. CDR3 nucleotides: TGTGCCAGCTCCCCGACAGGACTCTATGGCTACACCTTC.

The chain recombines TRBV2 with TRBJ2-7, with no clear D. The V end was cut by 6 bases, the J end by 0 bases, with 6 bases between. The CDR3 extends over 12 amino acids. Germline V gives CDR1 SNHLY, CDR2 FYNNEI. The CDR3 loop is CASRVSSYEQYF. The CDR3 coding sequence is TGTGCCAGCAGGGTCAGCTCCTACGAGCAGTACTTC.

V is TRBV28 and J is TRBJ2-1, with TRBD2 matching 10 bases. The CDR3 runs 14 residues. The V and J ends lost 6 bases and 14 bases, in that order; junction bases with no gene match: 13. The germline CDR1 and CDR2 sequences are MDHEN and SYDVKM. CDR3 region: CASREHASGSGEFF. The CDR3 DNA reads as TGTGCCAGCAGGGAACACGCTAGCGGGAGTGGGGAGTTCTTC.

V and J are TRBV7-8 and TRBJ1-1; D unresolved. V lost 5 bases and J lost 2, with 12 bases in between. Germline V lookup: CDR1 SGHVS, CDR2 FQNEAQ. The CDR3 runs to 14 residues. This CDR3 is CASSLRGPNTEAFF. As DNA, the CDR3 is TGTGCCAGCAGCCTTCGAGGACCAAACACTGAAGCTTTCTTT.

The chain recombines TRBV13 with TRBJ2-7; D remains unclear. The germline gives CDR1 PRHDT, CDR2 FYEKMQ (reference sequence). V was clipped by 0 bases and J by 2 bases, with 5 bases between them. The CDR3 consists of 13 residues. Here the CDR3 reads CASSLGRAYEQYF. The CDR3 DNA reads as TGTGCCAGCAGCTTAGGCCGAGCCTACGAGCAGTACTTC.

The gene calls are TRBV4-3 and TRBJ2-1; TRBD2 agrees at 8 bases. CDR1 LGHNA and CDR2 YSLEER come from the germline V gene. This CDR3 has 18 residues. With 3 bases clipped from V and 10 bases from J, the junction kept 20 bases outside the gene matches. CDR3 region: CASSQMNIAGKRNEEQFF. The DNA for the CDR3 is TGCGCCAGCAGCCAGATGAACATAGCGGGGAAGAGGAATGAAGAGCAGTTCTTC.

J is TRBJ1-5 and V is TRBV2; D is uncertain. CDR1 is SNHLY and CDR2 is FYNNEI in the germline V gene. The CDR3 is 16 amino acids. The V end lost 4 bases, the J end lost 0 bases, and 13 bases lay between the germline ends. CDR3 protein: CASSAFRDNSNQPQHF. The CDR3 coding sequence is TGTGCCAGCAGTGCGTTCCGAGACAATAGCAATCAGCCCCAGCATTTT.

The rearrangement joins TRBV19 to TRBJ1-1; TRBD1 matches 7 bases. The CDR3 extends over 16 amino acids. Germline trimming cut 4 bases from V and 2 bases from J; bases unmatched to any gene: 10. The germline CDR1 and CDR2 sequences are LNHDA and SQIVND (reference sequence). CDR3 in amino acids: CASSTYARDSNTEAFF. The CDR3 coding sequence is TGTGCCAGTAGTACGTACGCCCGGGACAGCAACACTGAAGCTTTCTTT.

This sequence joins TRBV30 and TRBJ2-2; D ambiguous. Per the germline V gene, CDR1 is GTSNPN and CDR2 is SVGIG (reference sequence). The CDR3 is made up of 13 amino acids. Between the trimmed V and J ends, which lost 3 bases and 4 bases, there was a span of 9 bases. The CDR3 sequence: CAWRVRGTGELFF. The CDR3 DNA sequence: TGTGCCTGGAGAGTCAGAGGCACCGGGGAGCTGTTTTTT.

The genes are TRBV2 and TRBJ2-7; D perhaps matches TRBD2 (6 bases). CDR1 SNHLY and CDR2 FYNNEI come from the germline V gene. CDR3 length: 12 residues. The V gene lost 7 bases and the J gene lost 7 bases, with 14 bases spanning the gap. The CDR3 sequence: CASKGEVWEQYF. The CDR3 DNA follows: TGTGCCAGCAAAGGGGAGGTATGGGAGCAGTACTTC.

The chain carries TRBV2 and TRBJ2-3, with TRBD1 identical over 8 bases. This CDR3 comprises 15 residues. V lost 6 bases to trimming and J lost 4 bases; unmatched junction nucleotides: 9. Per the germline V gene, CDR1 is SNHLY and CDR2 is FYNNEI. CDR3 nucleotides: TGTGCCAGCAGGACGAACAGGGGGACCGCAGATACGCAGTATTTT. This sequence encodes CASRTNRGTADTQYF. Full variable domain (rest looked up from reference TRBV2 and TRBJ2-3): EPEVTQTPSHQVTQMGQEVILRCVPISNHLYFYWYRQILGQKVEFLVSFYNNEISEKSEIFDDQFSVERPDGSNFTLKIRSTKLEDSAMYFCASRTNRGTADTQYFGPGTRLTVL.

CDR3 sequence (DNA): TGTGCCAGCTCTACTAGGACAGGGGGAAATGTCGACGAGCAGTACTTC. Its translation is CASSTRTGGNVDEQYF. This chain connects TRBV18 to TRBJ2-7; 10 nucleotides line up with TRBD1. The germline CDR1 and CDR2 sequences are KGHSH and LQKENI. The CDR3 contains 16 residues. Losses at the gene ends were 6 bases for V and 5 bases for J; bases not matched to a gene: 13. The variable domain in full, with the rest retrieved from reference TRBV18 and TRBJ2-7, is NAGVMQNPRHLVRRRGQEARLRCSPMKGHSHVYWYRQLPEEGLKFMVYLQKENIIDESGMPKERFSAEFPKEGPSILRIQQVVRGDSAAYFCASSTRTGGNVDEQYFGPGTRLTVT.

The chain uses TRBV7-5 and TRBJ2-6. TRBV7-5 is flagged as a pseudogene. The CDR3 is 16 amino acids. The CDR3 sequence is CARSLAGISGANVLTF. The CDR3 DNA sequence: TGTGCCAGAAGCTTAGCTGGGATTTCTGGGGCCAACGTCCTGACTTTC.

The V gene is TRBV7-2, the J gene TRBJ1-1; D gene uncertain. V lost 3 bases, J lost 0 bases, and 8 bases lay in between. CDR1 is SGHTA, CDR2 FQGNSA, per germline. The CDR3 is 14 amino acids. The CDR3 here is CASSLRGLNTEAFF. CDR3 coding DNA: TGTGCCAGCAGCTTGCGTGGTTTGAACACTGAAGCTTTCTTT.

The chain joins TRBV7-2 to TRBJ2-7; D is unresolved. Germline CDR1 and CDR2: SGHTA and FQGNSA. This CDR3 is built from 12 residues. V was pared by 1 base and J by 4 bases, with 5 bases between. The CDR3 bases are TGTGCCAGCAGCTTAGGAAGATACGAGCAGTACTTC. It specifies CASSLGRYEQYF.